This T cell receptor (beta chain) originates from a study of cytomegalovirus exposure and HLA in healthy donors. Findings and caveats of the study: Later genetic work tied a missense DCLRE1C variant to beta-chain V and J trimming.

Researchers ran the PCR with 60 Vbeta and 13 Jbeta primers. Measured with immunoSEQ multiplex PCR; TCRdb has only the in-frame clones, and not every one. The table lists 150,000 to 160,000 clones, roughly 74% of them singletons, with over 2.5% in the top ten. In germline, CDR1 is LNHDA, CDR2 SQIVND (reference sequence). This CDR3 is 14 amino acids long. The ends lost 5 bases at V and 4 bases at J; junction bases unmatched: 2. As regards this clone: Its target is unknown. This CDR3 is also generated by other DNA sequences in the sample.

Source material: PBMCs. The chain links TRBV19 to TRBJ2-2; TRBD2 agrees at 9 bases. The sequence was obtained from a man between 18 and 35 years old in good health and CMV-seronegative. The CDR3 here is CASSPAGGTGELFF. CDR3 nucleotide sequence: TGTGCCAGTAGTCCAGCGGGGGGCACCGGGGAGCTGTTTTTT. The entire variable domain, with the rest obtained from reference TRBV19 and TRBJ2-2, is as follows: DGGITQSPKYLFRKEGQNVTLSCEQNLNHDAMYWYRQDPGQGLRLIYYSQIVNDFQKGDIAEGYSVSREKKESFPLTVTSAQKNPTAFYLCASSPAGGTGELFFGEGSRLTVL.